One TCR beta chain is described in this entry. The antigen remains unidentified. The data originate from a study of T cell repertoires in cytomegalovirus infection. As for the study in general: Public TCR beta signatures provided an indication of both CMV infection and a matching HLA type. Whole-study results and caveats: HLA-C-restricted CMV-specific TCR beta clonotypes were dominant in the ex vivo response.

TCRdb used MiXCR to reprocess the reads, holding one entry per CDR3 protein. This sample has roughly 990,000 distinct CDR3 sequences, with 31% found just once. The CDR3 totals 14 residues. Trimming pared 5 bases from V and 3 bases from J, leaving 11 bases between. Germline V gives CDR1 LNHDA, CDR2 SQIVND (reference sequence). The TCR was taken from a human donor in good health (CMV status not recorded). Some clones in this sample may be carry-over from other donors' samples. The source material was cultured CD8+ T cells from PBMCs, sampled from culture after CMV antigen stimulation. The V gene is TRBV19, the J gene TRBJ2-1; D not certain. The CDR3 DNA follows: TGTGCCAGTAGTGCGGTGGCGATCTACAATGAGCAGTTCTTC. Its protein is CASSAVAIYNEQFF.